This TCR beta chain is drawn from a study of OX40 agonist ivuxolimab in advanced cancers. On this clone: Antigen specificity is unknown.

Researchers took blood at baseline, on cycle 4 day 1, and on cycle 7 day 1. Study outcomes and limitations: Part of the nonresponder group also had normalized T-cell clonal expansion that was low.

The protocol was immunoSEQ multiplex PCR, while the TCRdb copy is restricted to in-frame clones and leaves out a portion. The sample comprises some 49,000 clones, 70% to 90% of which are singletons, and less than 60% rests with the top ten. CDR1 and CDR2 (germline): MGHRA, YSYEKL. This CDR3 comprises 17 residues. Trimming removed 2 bases at V and 3 bases at J, with 20 bases between. The genes are TRBV4-1 and TRBJ2-7; perhaps TRBD1 as D (6 bases). This clonotype originated in an adult with an advanced solid tumor such as melanoma, head and neck, liver or kidney cancer. The material was CD4+ or CD8+ T cells sorted from blood, obtained in a trial of the OX40 agonist ivuxolimab. The CDR3 DNA reads TGCGCCAGCAGCCAACCTCGACAGGCCTCAAGGGACTACGAGCAGTACTTC. Translation gives CASSQPRQASRDYEQYF.